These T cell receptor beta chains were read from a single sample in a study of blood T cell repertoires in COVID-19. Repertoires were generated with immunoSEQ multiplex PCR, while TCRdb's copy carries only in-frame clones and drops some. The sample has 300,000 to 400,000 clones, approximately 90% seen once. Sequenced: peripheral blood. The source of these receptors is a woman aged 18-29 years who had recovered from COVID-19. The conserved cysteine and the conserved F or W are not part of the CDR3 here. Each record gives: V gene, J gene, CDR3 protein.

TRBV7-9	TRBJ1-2	ASSLRSPAGGYT
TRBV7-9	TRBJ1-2	ASSLDRVT
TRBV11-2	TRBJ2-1	ASSRDSPKF
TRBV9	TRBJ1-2	ASSVGQGYGYT
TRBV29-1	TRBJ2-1	SDMYGLAEYNEQF
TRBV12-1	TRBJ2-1	ASSFFPSGLDNEQF
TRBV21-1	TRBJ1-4	ASSKVWDRAYEKLF
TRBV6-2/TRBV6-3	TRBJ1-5	ASSYSRGMQPQH
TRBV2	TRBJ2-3	ASGQTSGNTDTQY
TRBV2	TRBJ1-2	AAVGTGGLGYGYT
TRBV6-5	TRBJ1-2	ASSRVAYRNYGYT
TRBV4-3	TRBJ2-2	ASSQGTSRNTGELF
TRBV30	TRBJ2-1	AWTSGSSSYNEQF
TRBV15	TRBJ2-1	ATSPHRGNEQF
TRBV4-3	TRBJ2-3	ASSTERDPDTQY
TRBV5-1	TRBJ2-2	ASSWQGLDTGELF
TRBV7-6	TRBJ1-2	ASSLGGFGYT
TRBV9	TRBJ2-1	ASSPSGSSYNEQF
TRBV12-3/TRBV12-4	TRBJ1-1	ASRLTGGVAF
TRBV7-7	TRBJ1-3	ASSSPGQGSGNTIY
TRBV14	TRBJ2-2	ASSLKAGVGTGELF
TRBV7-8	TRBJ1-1	ASSLQGSEAF
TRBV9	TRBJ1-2	ASSVGGPDRANGYT
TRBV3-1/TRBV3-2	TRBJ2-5	ASSGDGLAGSETQY
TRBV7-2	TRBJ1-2	ASSLDGGAPSGYT
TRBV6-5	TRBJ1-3	ASRRTGRNTIY
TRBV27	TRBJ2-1	ASRARASGLNEQF
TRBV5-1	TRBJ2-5	ASSGGGRHQETQY
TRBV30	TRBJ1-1	AWNGQGSEAF
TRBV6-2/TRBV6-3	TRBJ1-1	ASSFGQGFEAF
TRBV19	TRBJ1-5	ASSLNSGTPLLPQH
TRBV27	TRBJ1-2	ASSSGTGTNYGYT
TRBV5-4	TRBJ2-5	ASSVAGDQETQY
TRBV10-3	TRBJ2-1	AISLAGGSYEQF
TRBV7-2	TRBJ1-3	ASSLATAGNTIY
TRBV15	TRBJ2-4	ATSRDRGTGANIQY
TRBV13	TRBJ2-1	ASSLARENYNEQF
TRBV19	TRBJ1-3	ASSITGQTSGNTIY
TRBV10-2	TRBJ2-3	ASSPTSGGARTDTQY